A single TCR beta chain is shown here with its context. This sample is drawn from a study of blood T cell repertoires in COVID-19. Clinical history as reported by participants underpinned cohort assignment. Measured with immunoSEQ multiplex PCR; TCRdb has only the in-frame clones, and not every one. Of a few hundred thousand clones listed, about 80% were seen once; the top ten hold 3.4%. The source material was PBMCs or T cells enriched from blood (not recorded which). This clonotype originated in a man aged 50 or older who had recovered from COVID-19.

The chain's CDR3 is CASSRGVGVNEKLFF. The CDR3 bases are TGTGCCAGCAGCCGCGGCGTAGGTGTTAATGAAAAACTGTTTTTT. V is TRBV7-6 and J is TRBJ1-4; no clear D gene. Germline CDR1 and CDR2: SGHVS and FNYEAQ. The ends were cut back, 5 bases at V and 4 bases at J, with 14 bases in the middle. The CDR3 extends over 15 amino acids.